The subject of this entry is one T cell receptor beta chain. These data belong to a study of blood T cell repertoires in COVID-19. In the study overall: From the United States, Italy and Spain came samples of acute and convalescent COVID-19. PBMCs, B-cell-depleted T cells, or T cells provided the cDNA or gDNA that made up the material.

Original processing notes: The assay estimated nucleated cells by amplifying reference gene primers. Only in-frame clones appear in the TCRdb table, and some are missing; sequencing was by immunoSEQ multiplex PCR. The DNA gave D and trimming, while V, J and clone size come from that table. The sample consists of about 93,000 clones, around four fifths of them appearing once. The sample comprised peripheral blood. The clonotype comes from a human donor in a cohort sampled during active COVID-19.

The CDR3 bases are TGTGCCAGCAGTCCCTTTGAGGGGGCGTCCTACAATGAGCAGTTCTTC. Translating gives CASSPFEGASYNEQFF. This rearrangement joins TRBV9 to TRBJ2-1; 7 bases line up with TRBD1. This CDR3 has 16 amino acids. Germline CDR1 and CDR2: SGDLS and YYNGEE. V dropped 5 bases and J dropped 1; count of bases not matched to a gene: 9.